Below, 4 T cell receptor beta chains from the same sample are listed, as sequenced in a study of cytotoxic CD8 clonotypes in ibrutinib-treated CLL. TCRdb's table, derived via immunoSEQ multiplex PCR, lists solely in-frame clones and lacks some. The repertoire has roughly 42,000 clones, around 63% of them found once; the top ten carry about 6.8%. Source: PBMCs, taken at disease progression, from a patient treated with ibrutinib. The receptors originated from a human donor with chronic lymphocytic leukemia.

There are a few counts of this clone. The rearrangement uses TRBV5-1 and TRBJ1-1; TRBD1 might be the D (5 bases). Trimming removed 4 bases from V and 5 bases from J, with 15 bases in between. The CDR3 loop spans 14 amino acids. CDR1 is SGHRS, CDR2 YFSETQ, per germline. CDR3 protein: CASSPLRDATEAFF. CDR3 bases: TGCGCCAGCAGCCCTCTAAGGGACGCTACTGAAGCTTTCTTT. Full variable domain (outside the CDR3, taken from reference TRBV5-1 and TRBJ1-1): KAGVTQTPRYLIKTRGQQVTLSCSPISGHRSVSWYQQTPGQGLQFLFEYFSETQRNKGNFPGRFSGRQFSNSRSEMNVSTLELGDSALYLCASSPLRDATEAFFGQGTRLTVV.

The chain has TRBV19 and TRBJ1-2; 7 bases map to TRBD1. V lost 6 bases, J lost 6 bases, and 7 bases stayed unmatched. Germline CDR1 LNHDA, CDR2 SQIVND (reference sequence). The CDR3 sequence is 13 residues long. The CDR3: CASSRTGENGYTF. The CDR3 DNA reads TGTGCCAGTAGCAGAACAGGGGAGAATGGCTACACCTTC.

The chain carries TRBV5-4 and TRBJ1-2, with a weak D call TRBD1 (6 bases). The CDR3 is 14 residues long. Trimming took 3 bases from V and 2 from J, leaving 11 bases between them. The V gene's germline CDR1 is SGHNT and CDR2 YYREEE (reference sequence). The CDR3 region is CASSSTGTNYGYTF. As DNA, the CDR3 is TGTGCCAGCAGCTCTACAGGGACCAACTATGGCTACACCTTC.

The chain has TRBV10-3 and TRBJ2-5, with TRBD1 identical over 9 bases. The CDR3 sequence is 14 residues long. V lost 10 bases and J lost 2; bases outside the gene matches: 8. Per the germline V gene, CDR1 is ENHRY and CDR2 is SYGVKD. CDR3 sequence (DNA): TGTGCCACCAGGGACAGGGTAGGTCAAGAGACCCAGTACTTC. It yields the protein CATRDRVGQETQYF.